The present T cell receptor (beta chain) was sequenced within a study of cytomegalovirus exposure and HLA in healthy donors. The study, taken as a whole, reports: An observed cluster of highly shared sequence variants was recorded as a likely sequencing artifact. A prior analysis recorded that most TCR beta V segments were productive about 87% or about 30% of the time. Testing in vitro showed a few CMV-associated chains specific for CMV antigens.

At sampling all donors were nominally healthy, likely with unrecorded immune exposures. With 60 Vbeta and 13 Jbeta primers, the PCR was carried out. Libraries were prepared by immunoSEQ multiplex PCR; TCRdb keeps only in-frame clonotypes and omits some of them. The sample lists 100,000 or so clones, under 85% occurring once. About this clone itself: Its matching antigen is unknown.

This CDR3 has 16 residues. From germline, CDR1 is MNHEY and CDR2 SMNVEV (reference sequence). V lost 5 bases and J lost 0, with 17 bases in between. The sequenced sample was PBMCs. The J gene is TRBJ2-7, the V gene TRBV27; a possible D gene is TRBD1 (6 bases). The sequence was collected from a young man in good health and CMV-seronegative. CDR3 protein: CASSQAGTFSSYEQYF. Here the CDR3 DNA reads TGTGCCAGCAGTCAAGCCGGGACATTTAGCTCCTACGAGCAGTACTTC.